This T cell receptor beta chain is from a study of shared clonotypes between healthy human individuals. General observations from the study: The study sampled only blood, and tissue repertoires likely differ.

As to this clone: As yet, its antigen is unknown.

Every subset had its genomic DNA shared out evenly among several immunoSEQ plates. The protocol was immunoSEQ multiplex PCR, while the TCRdb copy is restricted to in-frame clones and leaves out a portion. This sample carries about 2.1 million clones, under 95% of them seen once, and the ten largest clones take around 1.7%. CD45RO-negative CD8 cells positively selected for CCR7 made up the naive population, which excluded terminally differentiated effector memory CD45RA+ cells. The germline gives CDR1 SEHNR, CDR2 FQNEAQ (reference sequence). This CDR3 contains 13 residues. Trimming cost V 3 bases and J 7 bases, with 13 bases left between them.

The sequence was collected from a man between 18 and 29 years old in good health. Some clones in this sample may be carry-over from other donors' samples. The sequencing input was naive CD8+ T cells from PBMCs. The gene calls are TRBV7-9 and TRBJ2-7; D may match TRBD1 or TRBD2 (5 bases each). The CDR3 DNA reads TGTGCCAGCAGCTTGTATAGAGGGGATGAGCAGTACTTC. This gives the protein CASSLYRGDEQYF.